This TCR beta chain was recovered during a study of blood T cells in healthy people across ages. General study findings and limits: Long-lived and aged donors differed, with more naive CD4+ cells and higher diversity in the long-lived.

The CDR3 sequence is 16 residues long. With V trimmed by 2 bases and J by 5 bases, 8 bases remained unmatched. Germline V gene lookup returns CDR1 MNHNY and CDR2 SVGAGI (reference sequence). In regard to this clonotype: Its specificity is unknown.

Primers used in a second PCR of roughly 6 to 12 cycles were a sample-barcoded 5' primer and a J-beta primer mix. MiXCR was run by TCRdb on the 5' RACE reads, yielding one entry per CDR3 protein. The sample includes hundreds of thousands of distinct CDR3 sequences, roughly 50% of them seen just once. Specimen: blood. This TCR derives from a man aged 40-50 years in good health. This chain uses TRBV6-6 with TRBJ1-1; 10 positions agree with TRBD1. CDR3 loop: CASSYPTTGGRTEAFF. CDR3 nucleotides: TGTGCCAGCAGTTACCCTACGACAGGGGGCAGGACTGAAGCTTTCTTT.